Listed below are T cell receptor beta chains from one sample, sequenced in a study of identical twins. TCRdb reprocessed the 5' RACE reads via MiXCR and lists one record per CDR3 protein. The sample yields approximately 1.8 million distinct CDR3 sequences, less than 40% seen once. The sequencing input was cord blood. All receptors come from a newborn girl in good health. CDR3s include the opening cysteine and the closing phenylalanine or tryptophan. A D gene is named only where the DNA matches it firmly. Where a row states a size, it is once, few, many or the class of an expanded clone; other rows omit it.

CDR3: CASSYTLGGEQYF; DNA: TGTGCCAGCAGTTACACTCTGGGGGGCGAGCAGTACTTC; V: TRBV6-6; J: TRBJ2-7; size: few; D: -
CDR3: CAISEPHSGKNYNEQFF; DNA: TGTGCCATCAGTGAACCTCACAGCGGGAAAAACTACAATGAGCAGTTCTTC; V: TRBV10-3; J: TRBJ2-1; size: -; D: TRBD2
CDR3: CATRQGAYEQYF; DNA: TGTGCCACAAGACAGGGGGCCTACGAGCAGTACTTC; V: TRBV2; J: TRBJ2-7; size: -; D: TRBD1
CDR3: CASSSGGLAGTDTQYF; DNA: TGTGCCAGCAGTTCGGGGGGACTAGCAGGCACAGATACGCAGTATTTT; V: TRBV28; J: TRBJ2-3; size: few; D: TRBD2
CDR3: CASRNWGIMDEQYF; DNA: TGTGCCAGCAGAAACTGGGGTATAATGGACGAGCAGTACTTC; V: TRBV6-1; J: TRBJ2-7; size: -; D: -
CDR3: CASSLKGRPYSNQPQHF; DNA: TGTGCCAGCAGCCTGAAGGGCAGGCCCTATAGCAATCAGCCCCAGCATTTT; V: TRBV6-8; J: TRBJ1-5; size: few; D: -
CDR3: CASSLAGWDEQYF; DNA: TGTGCCAGCAGTTTAGCAGGGTGGGACGAGCAGTACTTC; V: TRBV12-3/TRBV12-4; J: TRBJ2-7; size: many; D: -
CDR3: CASRDRNKETQYF; DNA: TGTGCCAGCAGGGACAGGAACAAAGAGACCCAGTACTTC; V: TRBV6-2/TRBV6-3; J: TRBJ2-5; size: -; D: TRBD1
CDR3: CSARTQAGVYEQYF; DNA: TGCAGTGCCAGAACCCAGGCGGGGGTCTACGAGCAGTACTTC; V: TRBV20-1; J: TRBJ2-7; size: few; D: TRBD2
CDR3: CAVKRWETQYF; DNA: TGTGCCGTAAAAAGGTGGGAGACCCAGTACTTC; V: TRBV6-1; J: TRBJ2-5; size: -; D: -
CDR3: CASSLPGPYTDNEQYF; DNA: TGTGCCAGCAGCTTGCCCGGACCTTACACCGACAATGAGCAGTACTTC; V: TRBV13; J: TRBJ2-7; size: -; D: -
CDR3: CASSLRRGGEQFF; DNA: TGTGCCAGCAGCTTACGCAGGGGAGGTGAGCAGTTCTTC; V: TRBV11-2; J: TRBJ2-1; size: -; D: -